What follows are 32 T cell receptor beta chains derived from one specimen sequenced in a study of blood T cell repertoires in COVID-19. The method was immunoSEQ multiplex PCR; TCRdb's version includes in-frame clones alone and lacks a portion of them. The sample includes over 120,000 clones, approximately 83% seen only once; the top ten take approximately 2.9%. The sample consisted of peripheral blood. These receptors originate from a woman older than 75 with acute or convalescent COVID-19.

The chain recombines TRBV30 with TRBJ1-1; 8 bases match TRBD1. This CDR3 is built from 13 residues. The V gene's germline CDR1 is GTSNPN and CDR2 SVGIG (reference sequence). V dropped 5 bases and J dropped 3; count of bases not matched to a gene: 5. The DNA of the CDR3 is TGTGCCTGGTCCCTGACAGGGGACACTGAAGCTTTCTTT. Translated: CAWSLTGDTEAFF.

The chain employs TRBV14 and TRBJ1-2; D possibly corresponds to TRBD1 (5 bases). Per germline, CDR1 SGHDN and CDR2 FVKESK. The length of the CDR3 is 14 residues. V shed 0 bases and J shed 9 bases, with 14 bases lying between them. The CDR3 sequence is CASSQDLKGKRYTF. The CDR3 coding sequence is TGTGCCAGCAGCCAAGATCTAAAGGGGAAGCGCTACACCTTC.

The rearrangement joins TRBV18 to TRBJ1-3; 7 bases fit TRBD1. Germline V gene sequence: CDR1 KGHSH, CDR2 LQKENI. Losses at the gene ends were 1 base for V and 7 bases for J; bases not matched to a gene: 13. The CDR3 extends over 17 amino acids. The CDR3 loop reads CASSPLAAPGGRNTIYF. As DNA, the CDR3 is TGTGCCAGCTCACCACTAGCGGCCCCAGGGGGTCGGAACACCATATATTTT. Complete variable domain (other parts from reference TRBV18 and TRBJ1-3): NAGVMQNPRHLVRRRGQEARLRCSPMKGHSHVYWYRQLPEEGLKFMVYLQKENIIDESGMPKERFSAEFPKEGPSILRIQQVVRGDSAAYFCASSPLAAPGGRNTIYFGEGSWLTVV.

The CDR3 nucleotides are TGTGCCAGCAGTGAGGCCGCCAGGTTGAACACTGAAGCTTTCTTT. Protein sequence: CASSEAARLNTEAFF. The rearrangement uses TRBV6-1 and TRBJ1-1; D remains ambiguous. Trimming removed 3 bases at V and 0 bases at J, with 11 bases between. The CDR3 is 15 residues long. Germline values: CDR1 MNHNS, CDR2 SASEGT.

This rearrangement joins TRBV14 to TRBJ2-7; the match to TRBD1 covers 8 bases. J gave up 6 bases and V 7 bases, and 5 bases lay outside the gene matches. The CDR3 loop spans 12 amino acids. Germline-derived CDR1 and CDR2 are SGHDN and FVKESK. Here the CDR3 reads CASKGQGLEQYF. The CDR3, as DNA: TGTGCCAGCAAAGGACAGGGCCTCGAGCAGTACTTC.

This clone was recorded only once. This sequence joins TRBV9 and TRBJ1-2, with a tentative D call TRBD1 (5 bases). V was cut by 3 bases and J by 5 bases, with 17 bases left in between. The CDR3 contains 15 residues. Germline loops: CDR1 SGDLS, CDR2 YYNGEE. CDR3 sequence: CASSARPGEGYGYTF. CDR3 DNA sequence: TGTGCCAGCAGCGCCCGGCCGGGGGAGGGTTATGGCTACACCTTC.

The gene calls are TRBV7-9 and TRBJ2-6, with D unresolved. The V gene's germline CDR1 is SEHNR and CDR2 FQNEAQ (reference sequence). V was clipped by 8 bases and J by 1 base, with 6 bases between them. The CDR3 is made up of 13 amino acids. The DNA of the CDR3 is TGTGCCAGCTTAACTTCTGGGGCCAACGTCCTGACTTTC. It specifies CASLTSGANVLTF.

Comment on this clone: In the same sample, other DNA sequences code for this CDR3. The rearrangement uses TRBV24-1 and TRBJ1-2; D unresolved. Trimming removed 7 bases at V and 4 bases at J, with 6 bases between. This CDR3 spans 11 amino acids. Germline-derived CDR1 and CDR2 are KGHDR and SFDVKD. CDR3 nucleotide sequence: TGTGCCACCAGCGCAGGCTATGGCTACACCTTC. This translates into CATSAGYGYTF.

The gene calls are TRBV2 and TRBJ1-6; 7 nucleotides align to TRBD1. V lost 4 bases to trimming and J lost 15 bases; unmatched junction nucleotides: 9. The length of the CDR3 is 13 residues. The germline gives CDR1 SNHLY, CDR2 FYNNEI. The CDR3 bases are TGTGCCAGCAGTGTCCGACAGGGTTTAGGCCTCCACTTT. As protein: CASSVRQGLGLHF.

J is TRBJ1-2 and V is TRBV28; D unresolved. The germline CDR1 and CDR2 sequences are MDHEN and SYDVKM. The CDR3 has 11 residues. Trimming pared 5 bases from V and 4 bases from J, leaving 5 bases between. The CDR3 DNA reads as TGTGCCAGCAGTCGGTCCTATGGCTACACCTTC. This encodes CASSRSYGYTF.

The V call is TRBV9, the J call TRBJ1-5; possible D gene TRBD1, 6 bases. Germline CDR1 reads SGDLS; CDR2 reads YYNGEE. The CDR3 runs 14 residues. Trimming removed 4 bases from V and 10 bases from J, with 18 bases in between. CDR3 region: CASSPRSGGPPQHF. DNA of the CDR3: TGTGCCAGCAGCCCCAGGAGTGGGGGCCCTCCCCAGCATTTT. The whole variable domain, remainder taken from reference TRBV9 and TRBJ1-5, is DSGVTQTPKHLITATGQRVTLRCSPRSGDLSVYWYQQSLDQGLQFLIQYYNGEERAKGNILERFSAQQFPDLHSELNLSSLELGDSALYFCASSPRSGGPPQHFGDGTRLSIL.

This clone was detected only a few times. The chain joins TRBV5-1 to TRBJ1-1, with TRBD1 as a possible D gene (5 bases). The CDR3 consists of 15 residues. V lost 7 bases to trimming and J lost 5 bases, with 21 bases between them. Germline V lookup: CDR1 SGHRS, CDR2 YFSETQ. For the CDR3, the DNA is TGCGCCAGCTTACTACAGCCTGGGGCTGGAACTGAAGCTTTCTTT. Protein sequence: CASLLQPGAGTEAFF. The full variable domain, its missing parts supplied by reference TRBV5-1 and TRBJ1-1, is KAGVTQTPRYLIKTRGQQVTLSCSPISGHRSVSWYQQTPGQGLQFLFEYFSETQRNKGNFPGRFSGRQFSNSRSEMNVSTLELGDSALYLCASLLQPGAGTEAFFGQGTRLTVV.

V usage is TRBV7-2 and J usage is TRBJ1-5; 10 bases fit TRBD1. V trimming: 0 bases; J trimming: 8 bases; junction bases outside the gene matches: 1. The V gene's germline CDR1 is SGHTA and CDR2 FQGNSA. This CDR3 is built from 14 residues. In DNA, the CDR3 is TGTGCCAGCAGCTTAGCAGGGACAGGGGAGCCCCAGCATTTT. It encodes CASSLAGTGEPQHF. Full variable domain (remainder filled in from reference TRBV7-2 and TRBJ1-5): GAGVSQSPSNKVTEKGKDVELRCDPISGHTALYWYRQSLGQGLEFLIYFQGNSAPDKSGLPSDRFSAERTGGSVSTLTIQRTQQEDSAVYLCASSLAGTGEPQHFGDGTRLSIL.

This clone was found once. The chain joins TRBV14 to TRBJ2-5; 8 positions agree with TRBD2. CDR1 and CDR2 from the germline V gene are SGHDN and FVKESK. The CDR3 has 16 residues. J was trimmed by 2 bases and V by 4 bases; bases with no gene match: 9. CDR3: CASSPLGSSGQETQYF. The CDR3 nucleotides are TGTGCCAGCAGCCCCCTGGGGTCTAGCGGGCAAGAGACCCAGTACTTC. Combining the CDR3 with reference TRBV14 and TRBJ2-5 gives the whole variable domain EAGVTQFPSHSVIEKGQTVTLRCDPISGHDNLYWYRRVMGKEIKFLLHFVKESKQDESGMPNNRFLAERTGGTYSTLKVQPAELEDSGVYFCASSPLGSSGQETQYFGPGTRLLVL.

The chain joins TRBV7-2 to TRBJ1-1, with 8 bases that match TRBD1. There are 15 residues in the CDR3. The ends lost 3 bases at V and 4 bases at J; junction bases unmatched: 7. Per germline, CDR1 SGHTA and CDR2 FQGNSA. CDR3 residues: CASSFGQGLSTEAFF. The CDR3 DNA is TGTGCCAGCAGCTTTGGACAGGGTTTGAGCACTGAAGCTTTCTTT.

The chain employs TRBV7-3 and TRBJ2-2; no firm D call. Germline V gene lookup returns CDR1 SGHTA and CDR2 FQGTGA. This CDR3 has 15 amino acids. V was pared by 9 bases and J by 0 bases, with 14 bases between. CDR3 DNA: TGTGCCAGTTGCTCCCAGGCAACGAACACCGGGGAGCTGTTTTTT. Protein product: CASCSQATNTGELFF.

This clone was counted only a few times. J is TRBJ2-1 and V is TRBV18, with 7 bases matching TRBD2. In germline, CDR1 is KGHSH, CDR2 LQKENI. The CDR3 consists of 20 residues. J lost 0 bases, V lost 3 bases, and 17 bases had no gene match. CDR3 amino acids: CASSPNLAVTNTSSYNEQFF. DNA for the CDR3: TGTGCCAGCTCACCCAACCTAGCGGTAACAAACACGAGCTCCTACAATGAGCAGTTCTTC. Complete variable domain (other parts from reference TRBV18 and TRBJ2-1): NAGVMQNPRHLVRRRGQEARLRCSPMKGHSHVYWYRQLPEEGLKFMVYLQKENIIDESGMPKERFSAEFPKEGPSILRIQQVVRGDSAAYFCASSPNLAVTNTSSYNEQFFGPGTRLTVL.

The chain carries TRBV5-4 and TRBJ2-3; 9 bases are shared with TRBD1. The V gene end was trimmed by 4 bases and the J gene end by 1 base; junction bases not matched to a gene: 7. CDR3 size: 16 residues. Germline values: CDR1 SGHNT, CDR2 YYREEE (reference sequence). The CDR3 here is CASSNRDRARTDTQYF. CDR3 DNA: TGTGCCAGCAGCAACCGGGACAGGGCTCGCACAGATACGCAGTATTTT.

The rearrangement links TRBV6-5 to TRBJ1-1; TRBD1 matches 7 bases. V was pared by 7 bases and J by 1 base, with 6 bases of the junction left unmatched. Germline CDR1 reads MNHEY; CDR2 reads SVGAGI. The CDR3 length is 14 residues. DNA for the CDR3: TGTGCCAGCATTGGGGGACAGCGGAACACTGAAGCTTTCTTT. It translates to CASIGGQRNTEAFF.

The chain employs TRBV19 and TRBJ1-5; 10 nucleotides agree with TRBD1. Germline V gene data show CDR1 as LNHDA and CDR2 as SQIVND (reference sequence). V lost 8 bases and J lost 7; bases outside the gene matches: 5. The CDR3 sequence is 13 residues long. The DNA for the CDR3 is TGTGCCAGTGGGACAGGGGTAGGACAGCCCCAGCATTTT. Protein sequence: CASGTGVGQPQHF.

Here the CDR3 reads CAISEIPWGYGYTF. The CDR3 DNA follows: TGTGCCATCAGTGAGATCCCTTGGGGCTACGGCTACACCTTC. This chain connects TRBV10-3 to TRBJ1-2; perhaps TRBD1 as D (5 bases). With 2 bases removed from V and 8 bases from J, the gap between germline ends came to 15 bases. The germline CDR1 and CDR2 sequences are ENHRY and SYGVKD. The CDR3 has 14 residues.

CDR3 sequence reads: CASSLVPGHSNTGELFF. The CDR3 nucleotides are TGTGCCAGCAGCTTAGTCCCCGGACATTCGAACACCGGGGAGCTGTTTTTT. This chain links TRBV7-3 with TRBJ2-2; possibly TRBD1 for D (5 bases). Germline CDR1 is SGHTA and CDR2 is FQGTGA. The CDR3 is 17 amino acids. V was trimmed by 2 bases and J by 0 bases, leaving 13 bases between them.

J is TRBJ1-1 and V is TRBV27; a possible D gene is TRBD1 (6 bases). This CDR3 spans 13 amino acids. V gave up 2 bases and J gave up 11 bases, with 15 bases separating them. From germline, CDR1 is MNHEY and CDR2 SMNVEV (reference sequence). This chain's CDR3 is CASSLDRRLGAFF. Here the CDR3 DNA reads TGTGCCAGCAGTTTAGACAGGCGGCTTGGCGCTTTCTTT.

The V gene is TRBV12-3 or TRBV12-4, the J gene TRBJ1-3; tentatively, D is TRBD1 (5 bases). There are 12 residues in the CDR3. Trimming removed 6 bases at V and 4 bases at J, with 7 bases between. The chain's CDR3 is CASRGGGNTIYF. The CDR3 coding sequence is TGTGCCAGCAGGGGGGGAGGAAACACCATATATTTT.

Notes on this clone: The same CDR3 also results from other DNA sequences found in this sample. The CDR3 region is CASSVVQGGTEAFF. DNA of the CDR3: TGTGCCAGCAGCGTAGTGCAGGGAGGCACTGAAGCTTTCTTT. The V call is TRBV9, the J call TRBJ1-1, with a tentative D call TRBD1 (5 bases). CDR3 length: 14 residues. Germline V gene lookup returns CDR1 SGDLS and CDR2 YYNGEE. V gave up 0 bases and J gave up 4 bases, with 10 bases separating them.

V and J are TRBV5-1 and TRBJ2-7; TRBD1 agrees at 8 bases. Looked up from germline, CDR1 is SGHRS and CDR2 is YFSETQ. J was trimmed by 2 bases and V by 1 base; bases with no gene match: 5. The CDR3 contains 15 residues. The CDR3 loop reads CASSLKETGAYEQYF. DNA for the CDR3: TGCGCCAGCAGCTTGAAAGAGACAGGGGCCTACGAGCAGTACTTC.

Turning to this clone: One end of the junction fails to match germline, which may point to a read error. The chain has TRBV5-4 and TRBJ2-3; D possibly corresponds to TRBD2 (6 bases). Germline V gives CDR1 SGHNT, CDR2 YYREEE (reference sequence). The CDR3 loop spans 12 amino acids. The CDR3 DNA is TGTGCCAGCAGCAAGGTGGGGGGACCCCCACATTTT. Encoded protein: CASSKVGGPPHF. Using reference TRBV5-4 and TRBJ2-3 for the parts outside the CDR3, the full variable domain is ETGVTQSPTHLIKTRGQQVTLRCSSQSGHNTVSWYQQALGQGPQFIFQYYREEENGRGNFPPRFSGLQFPNYSSELNVNALELDDSALYLCASSKVGGPPHFGPGTRLTVL.

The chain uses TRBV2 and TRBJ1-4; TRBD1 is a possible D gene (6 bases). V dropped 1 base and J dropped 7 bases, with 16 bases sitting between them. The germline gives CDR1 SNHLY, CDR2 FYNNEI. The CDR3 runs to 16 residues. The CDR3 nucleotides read TGTGCCAGCAGTGAAGGACCCATTAGGACAGCTGAAAAACTGTTTTTT. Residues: CASSEGPIRTAEKLFF.

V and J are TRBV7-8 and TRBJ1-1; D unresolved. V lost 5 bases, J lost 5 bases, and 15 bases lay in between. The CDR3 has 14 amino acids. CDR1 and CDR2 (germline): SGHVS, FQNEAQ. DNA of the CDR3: TGTGCCAGCAGCGAACGGTTGGTGTTAACTGAAGCTTTCTTT. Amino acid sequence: CASSERLVLTEAFF.

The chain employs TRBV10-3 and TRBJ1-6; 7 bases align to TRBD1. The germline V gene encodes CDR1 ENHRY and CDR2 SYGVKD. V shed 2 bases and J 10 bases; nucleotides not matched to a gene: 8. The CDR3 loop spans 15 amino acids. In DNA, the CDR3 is TGTGCCATCAGTGAGACGGACAGGCCTGGATCACCCCTCCACTTT. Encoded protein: CAISETDRPGSPLHF.

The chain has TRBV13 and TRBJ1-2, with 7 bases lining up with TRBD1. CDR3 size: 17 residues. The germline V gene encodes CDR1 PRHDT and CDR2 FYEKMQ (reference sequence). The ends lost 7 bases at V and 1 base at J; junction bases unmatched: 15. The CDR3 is CASTSGTGTALNYGYTF. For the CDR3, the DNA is TGTGCCAGCACCTCCGGGACCGGGACAGCCCTTAACTATGGCTACACCTTC.

CDR3 nucleotides: TGTGCCAGCAGTTCACTCCGGGACAAAATAGATACGCAGTATTTT. Protein: CASSSLRDKIDTQYF. The chain couples TRBV27 to TRBJ2-3, with D perhaps matching TRBD1 (6 bases). Germline CDR1 and CDR2: MNHEY and SMNVEV (reference sequence). V lost 4 bases and J 5 bases, leaving 16 bases between the germline ends. The CDR3 extends over 15 amino acids.